What follows are 14 T cell receptor beta chains derived from one specimen sequenced in a study of blood T cells in healthy people across ages. PCR was performed a second time for roughly 7 to 12 cycles using a sample-barcoded 5' primer and a J-beta primer mix. MiXCR was run by TCRdb on the 5' RACE reads, yielding one entry per CDR3 protein. This sample has 800,000 or so distinct CDR3 sequences, with 20% to 25% found just once. These data also formed part of another study, on T cells of mothers and their children.

The sample taken for sequencing was blood. These receptors came from a boy younger than 18 in good health.

This clonotype was seen more than once but under ten times. This chain uses TRBV20-1 with TRBJ2-7, with D tentatively TRBD1 (6 bases). Germline values: CDR1 DFQATT, CDR2 SNEGSKA (reference sequence). The V end was cut by 0 bases, the J end by 4 bases, with 13 bases between. CDR3 length: 14 amino acids. The CDR3 sequence: CSARDPDSRYEQYF. CDR3 coding DNA: TGCAGTGCTAGAGACCCGGACAGCCGATACGAGCAGTACTTC.

This clonotype was recorded a few times. The chain employs TRBV28 and TRBJ2-7, with D unclear. Germline V gene lookup returns CDR1 MDHEN and CDR2 SYDVKM. CDR3 length: 15 residues. Trimming removed 6 bases at V and 6 bases at J, with 21 bases between. The CDR3 DNA sequence: TGTGCCAGCAGGTCAACACAACCGGGCCTCGGCGAGCAGTACTTC. Protein product: CASRSTQPGLGEQYF.

This chain joins TRBV6-2 or TRBV6-3 and TRBJ2-7; 9 positions match TRBD1. Trimming took 6 bases from V and 0 from J; bases not matched to a gene: 15. Per the germline V gene, CDR1 is MNHEY and CDR2 is SVGEGT. There are 18 residues in the CDR3. CDR3 sequence: CASSPRGHRGLSSYEQYF. The CDR3 nucleotides read TGTGCCAGCAGCCCACGGGGTCACAGGGGGCTGAGCTCCTACGAGCAGTACTTC.

With regard to this clonotype: Relative to the germline gene, one junction end is altered; a read error may explain this. The V and J genes are TRBV25-1 and TRBJ2-1; D is uncertain. Matching the DNA end better, TRBJ2-7 makes the J call doubtful. Germline V gene lookup returns CDR1 MGHDK and CDR2 SYGVNS. The CDR3 runs to 13 residues. CDR3 region: CAGSVAVSYEQYF. The CDR3 region has the DNA TGTGCCGGCAGTGTCGCCGTCTCCTACGAGCAGTACTTC.

The gene calls are TRBV6-6 and TRBJ1-4; the D gene is possibly TRBD1 (6 bases). The CDR3 consists of 15 residues. V was pared by 0 bases and J by 6 bases, with 11 bases between. CDR1 and CDR2 from the germline V gene are MNHNY and SVGAGI (reference sequence). The CDR3 spells CASSYSSQGDEKLFF. The CDR3 bases are TGTGCCAGCAGTTACTCTTCACAGGGTGATGAAAAACTGTTTTTT.

The CDR3 sequence: CASLTGTGGSYNSPLHF. The CDR3 nucleotides read TGTGCCAGCCTAACCGGGACAGGGGGCTCCTATAATTCACCCCTCCACTTT. V gene TRBV28 combines with J gene TRBJ1-6; 11 bases align to TRBD1. Germline CDR1 and CDR2: MDHEN and SYDVKM. The CDR3 has 17 residues. The J segment lost 0 bases and the V segment lost 8 bases, leaving 6 bases of the junction unmatched.

V gene TRBV2 combines with J gene TRBJ1-1; a weak D match, TRBD1 (5 bases). The CDR3 is 13 residues long. With 4 bases removed from V and 8 bases from J, the gap between germline ends came to 14 bases. The germline V gene has CDR1 SNHLY and CDR2 FYNNEI. The CDR3 region has the DNA TGTGCCAGCAGTGGAACAGGTGGCATAGAAGCTTTCTTT. It encodes CASSGTGGIEAFF. The variable domain in full, with the rest retrieved from reference TRBV2 and TRBJ1-1, is EPEVTQTPSHQVTQMGQEVILRCVPISNHLYFYWYRQILGQKVEFLVSFYNNEISEKSEIFDDQFSVERPDGSNFTLKIRSTKLEDSAMYFCASSGTGGIEAFFGQGTRLTVV.

This clonotype has more than one count but fewer than ten. V gene TRBV29-1 combines with J gene TRBJ1-1, with 7 bases aligning to TRBD1. CDR3 length: 14 residues. CDR1 is SQVTM and CDR2 is ANQGSEA in the germline V gene. V lost 3 bases, J lost 1 base, and 5 bases stayed unmatched. CDR3 coding DNA: TGCAGCGTTGAGACAGGGTTTGGGAACACTGAAGCTTTCTTT. Its protein product is CSVETGFGNTEAFF.

The chain links TRBV4-1 to TRBJ2-3; D uncertain. The CDR3 is 14 amino acids. With 4 bases removed from V and 4 bases from J, the gap between germline ends came to 12 bases. CDR1 is MGHRA and CDR2 is YSYEKL in the germline V gene. CDR3 residues: CASSPSKWADTQYF. The CDR3 coding sequence is TGCGCCAGCAGCCCCTCGAAATGGGCAGATACGCAGTATTTT.

The chain employs TRBV7-2 and TRBJ2-5; perhaps TRBD1 as D (8 bases). The J call may not be correct, given that the DNA end is closer to TRBJ2-7. Germline V CDR1 and CDR2: SGHTA, FQGNSA. This CDR3 region has 17 residues. The CDR3 nucleotides read TGTGCCAGCAGCTTAGAGATTAGTCGGTACAGGGGGGGCGAGCAGTACTTC. Protein: CASSLEISRYRGGEQYF.

The chain links TRBV6-2 or TRBV6-3 to TRBJ2-1; no firm D call. The V end was cut by 5 bases, the J end by 0 bases, with 11 bases between. Germline-derived CDR1 and CDR2 are MNHEY and SVGEGT. The CDR3 is 15 amino acids. CDR3 sequence: CASSDPKSSYNEQFF. The CDR3 nucleotides are TGTGCCAGCAGTGACCCGAAGAGCTCCTACAATGAGCAGTTCTTC.

This clonotype was seen a handful of times. The V and J genes are TRBV7-2 and TRBJ2-5; 8 nucleotides align to TRBD1. Germline loops: CDR1 SGHTA, CDR2 FQGNSA. V was pared by 5 bases and J by 0 bases, with 11 bases of the junction left unmatched. CDR3 length: 17 residues. The CDR3 spells CASSPGTGGSHQETQYF. As DNA, the CDR3 is TGTGCCAGCAGCCCCGGAACAGGGGGATCTCACCAAGAGACCCAGTACTTC.

V usage is TRBV7-9 and J usage is TRBJ2-3; no clear D. CDR3 size: 12 residues. Trimming took 4 bases from V and 5 from J, leaving 7 bases between them. Looked up from germline, CDR1 is SEHNR and CDR2 is FQNEAQ (reference sequence). The CDR3 spells CASSSTRDTQYF. DNA of the CDR3: TGTGCCAGCAGCTCAACCCGAGATACGCAGTATTTT.

V and J are TRBV5-1 and TRBJ2-5; no clear D gene. The germline gives CDR1 SGHRS, CDR2 YFSETQ. This CDR3 comprises 17 residues. The V and J ends lost 0 bases and 2 bases respectively, with 17 bases between them. The CDR3 is CASSLEIGGFGQETQYF. The CDR3 DNA follows: TGCGCCAGCAGCTTGGAGATCGGCGGATTCGGTCAAGAGACCCAGTACTTC. Full variable domain (rest looked up from reference TRBV5-1 and TRBJ2-5): KAGVTQTPRYLIKTRGQQVTLSCSPISGHRSVSWYQQTPGQGLQFLFEYFSETQRNKGNFPGRFSGRQFSNSRSEMNVSTLELGDSALYLCASSLEIGGFGQETQYFGPGTRLLVL.